One sample yielded the 9 T cell receptor beta chains listed below, sequenced in a study of shared clonotypes between healthy human individuals. Clones were sequenced by immunoSEQ multiplex PCR, and TCRdb holds only the in-frame ones, with some missing. Of 850,000 to 1,200,000 clones listed, 75% are singletons. Sequenced input: memory CD4+ T cells sorted from blood. Subset of the sample: CD45RA-negative fraction. The receptor set was obtained from a man aged 18-30 years in good health.

This clone has only a few counts. The chain carries TRBV15 and TRBJ2-2, with 15 bases aligning to TRBD2. The CDR3 covers 20 residues. CDR1 LNHNV and CDR2 YYDKDF come from the germline V gene (reference sequence). V dropped 0 bases and J dropped 5; count of bases not matched to a gene: 10. The CDR3 nucleotides read TGTGCCACCAGCAGAGATGGGGGACTAGCGGGAGGAGGAAGGACCGGGGAGCTGTTTTTT. Its translation: CATSRDGGLAGGGRTGELFF. The full variable domain, with the rest looked up from reference TRBV15 and TRBJ2-2, is DAMVIQNPRYQVTQFGKPVTLSCSQTLNHNVMYWYQQKSSQAPKLLFHYYDKDFNNEADTPDNFQSRRPNTSFCFLDIRSPGLGDTAMYLCATSRDGGLAGGGRTGELFFGEGSRLTVL.

The chain combines TRBV6-5 with TRBJ2-1; D unclear. The V end lost 5 bases, the J end lost 4 bases, and 12 bases lay between the germline ends. Germline V gene sequence: CDR1 MNHEY, CDR2 SVGAGI. This CDR3 contains 14 residues. CDR3 sequence reads: CASSNDWMYNEQFF. The CDR3 nucleotides are TGTGCCAGCAGTAACGACTGGATGTACAATGAGCAGTTCTTC.

The chain combines TRBV6-6 with TRBJ2-1; possible D gene TRBD1, 6 bases. Germline V gene data show CDR1 as MNHNY and CDR2 as SVGAGI (reference sequence). With 0 bases removed from V and 2 bases from J, the gap between germline ends came to 8 bases. The CDR3 extends over 15 amino acids. CDR3 nucleotide sequence: TGTGCCAGCAGTTACTCGGACAGCACCTACAATGAGCAGTTCTTC. It encodes CASSYSDSTYNEQFF.

V gene TRBV5-4 combines with J gene TRBJ1-1; weak D call: TRBD1 (5 bases). Germline values: CDR1 SGHNT, CDR2 YYREEE (reference sequence). There are 12 residues in the CDR3. The germline V and J ends were trimmed by 0 bases and 9 bases, with 9 bases remaining between them. The CDR3 protein is CASSLEGLKAFF. The CDR3 bases are TGTGCCAGCAGCTTGGAGGGACTTAAAGCTTTCTTT.

A remark on this clone: Other nucleotide sequences in the sample specify the same CDR3. Here the CDR3 DNA reads TGTGCCAGCAGCTTAGTTGGGGGGAGCTCCTACGAGCAGTACTTC. As protein: CASSLVGGSSYEQYF. This sequence joins TRBV11-2 and TRBJ2-7, with a possible D match to TRBD2 (6 bases). The CDR3 contains 15 residues. The V gene lost 1 base and the J gene lost 0 bases, with 10 bases spanning the gap. Germline CDR1 and CDR2: SGHAT and FQNNGV.

V and J are TRBV5-1 and TRBJ1-3; no definite D call. The CDR3 is 17 amino acids. Germline-derived CDR1 and CDR2 are SGHRS and YFSETQ. Between the trimmed V and J ends, which lost 0 bases and 0 bases, there was a span of 13 bases. The CDR3 bases are TGCGCCAGCAGCTTGGGGGCTGTTACGATCTCTGGAAACACCATATATTTT. Protein sequence: CASSLGAVTISGNTIYF.

This chain connects TRBV5-5 to TRBJ2-3; 12 positions agree with TRBD2. Germline lookup yields CDR1 SGHKS and CDR2 YYEKEE (reference sequence). The trim removed 4 bases at V and 1 base at J, leaving 4 bases unmatched. The CDR3 consists of 16 residues. CDR3 sequence: CASSHRTSGGTDTQYF. The CDR3 coding sequence is TGTGCCAGCAGCCACCGGACTAGCGGGGGCACAGATACGCAGTATTTT.

J is TRBJ1-2 and V is TRBV27; D possibly corresponds to TRBD1 (5 bases). The V gene's germline CDR1 is MNHEY and CDR2 SMNVEV (reference sequence). The CDR3 contains 14 residues. V was trimmed by 4 bases and J by 5 bases, leaving 14 bases between them. This chain's CDR3 is CASSSRRGAYGYTF. CDR3 nucleotide sequence: TGTGCCAGCAGTTCTAGAAGAGGGGCATATGGCTACACCTTC.

CDR3 sequence reads: CASSLGGGQMFNTEAFF. In DNA, the CDR3 is TGTGCCAGCAGCTTGGGCGGGGGACAGATGTTTAACACTGAAGCTTTCTTT. The chain is built from TRBV5-4 and TRBJ1-1, with 7 positions matching TRBD1. The CDR3 totals 17 residues. The trim removed 0 bases at V and 2 bases at J, leaving 10 bases unmatched. Germline V gives CDR1 SGHNT, CDR2 YYREEE (reference sequence). The whole variable domain, filled in from reference TRBV5-4 and TRBJ1-1, reads ETGVTQSPTHLIKTRGQQVTLRCSSQSGHNTVSWYQQALGQGPQFIFQYYREEENGRGNFPPRFSGLQFPNYSSELNVNALELDDSALYLCASSLGGGQMFNTEAFFGQGTRLTVV.